This TCR beta chain emerged from a study of cytomegalovirus exposure and HLA in healthy donors. This CDR3 spans 15 amino acids. Germline V gives CDR1 SGHRS, CDR2 YFSETQ. V was clipped by 0 bases and J by 0 bases, with 7 bases between them. In the PCR, 60 Vbeta and 13 Jbeta primers were used. Measured with immunoSEQ multiplex PCR; TCRdb has only the in-frame clones, and not every one. Here the sample spans around 150,000 clones, around 69% being singletons. This TCR came from a man in his 60s in good health and CMV-seronegative. This sequence joins TRBV5-1 and TRBJ1-3, with D uncertain. Material: PBMCs. CDR3 protein: CASSLGLSSGNTIYF. The CDR3 region has the DNA TGCGCCAGCAGCTTGGGTTTGAGCTCTGGAAACACCATATATTTT.